The clone carrying this T cell receptor (beta chain) was observed at least ten times. This record comes from a study of metastatic and nonmetastatic thyroid tumors. As for the study in general: Comparative analysis of repertoires was undertaken across blood and tumor or nodule tissue obtained from malignant and benign thyroid patients.

Each patient came to thyroid surgery without any prior treatment (of any kind). Trimming pared 0 bases from V and 4 bases from J, leaving 9 bases between. CDR1 and CDR2 (germline): SGHVS, FNYEAQ. The CDR3 is made up of 14 amino acids. TCRdb re-analyzed the PCR reads through MiXCR. The sample records roughly 44,000 clones, roughly 24% being singletons. The TCR originated in a female donor with papillary thyroid cancer or a benign thyroid nodule (not recorded which). Some clones in this sample may be carry-over from other donors' samples. Source material: tumor tissue. The J gene is TRBJ1-2, the V gene TRBV7-6; perhaps TRBD1 as D (5 bases). DNA for the CDR3: TGTGCCAGCAGCTTAGCGGGGGGTAGCTATGGCTACACCTTC. Protein: CASSLAGGSYGYTF. Looking up the rest from reference TRBV7-6 and TRBJ1-2 gives the full variable domain: GAGVSQSPRYKVTKRGQDVALRCDPISGHVSLYWYRQALGQGPEFLTYFNYEAQQDKSGLPNDRFSAERPEGSISTLTIQRTEQRDSAMYRCASSLAGGSYGYTFGSGTRLTVV.